This T cell receptor beta chain was sequenced for a study of T cells in tuberculosis. The ends lost 5 bases at V and 4 bases at J; junction bases unmatched: 6. The CDR3 covers 14 residues. CDR1 and CDR2 from the germline V gene are MNHEY and SVGAGI. Some clones are missing from TCRdb's copy, which holds only in-frame ones; the method was immunoSEQ multiplex PCR. The sample holds over 25,000 clones; 90% are singletons and the top ten take roughly 6.1%. Sequencing was carried out using PBMCs. The chain uses TRBV6-5 and TRBJ2-5; 8 bases line up with TRBD2. The sequence was collected from a donor between 10 and 29 years old with latent tuberculosis or without tuberculosis infection. The CDR3 DNA reads as TGTGCCAGCAGTGGCGGGACTAGGGGAGAGACCCAGTACTTC. This codes for CASSGGTRGETQYF.